These 12 T cell receptor beta chains were sequenced from one sample in a study of cytotoxic CD8 clonotypes in ibrutinib-treated CLL. The table came from immunoSEQ multiplex PCR; TCRdb's copy has only in-frame clones and leaves some out. The sample lists 150,000 to 250,000 clones, over 60% occurring once. Source: PBMCs, taken after 24 months of ibrutinib treatment. The receptor set was obtained from a human donor with chronic lymphocytic leukemia.

This chain uses TRBV7-8 with TRBJ2-6; 7 positions match TRBD1. The CDR3 runs to 19 residues. Germline V CDR1 and CDR2: SGHVS, FQNEAQ. V lost 0 bases and J lost 4; bases outside the gene matches: 12. CDR3 protein: CASSLAIPGQQGGANVLTF. The CDR3 nucleotides read TGTGCCAGCAGCTTAGCAATCCCGGGACAGCAGGGAGGGGCCAACGTCCTGACTTTC. The full variable domain, with the rest looked up from reference TRBV7-8 and TRBJ2-6, is GAGVSQSPRYKVAKRGQDVALRCDPISGHVSLFWYQQALGQGPEFLTYFQNEAQLDKSGLPSDRFFAERPEGSVSTLKIQRTQQEDSAVYLCASSLAIPGQQGGANVLTFGAGSRLTVL.

The chain combines TRBV2 with TRBJ1-2; D ambiguous. The CDR3 consists of 14 residues. Trimming cost V 7 bases and J 4 bases, with 16 bases left between them. Germline V gives CDR1 SNHLY, CDR2 FYNNEI. CDR3 nucleotides: TGTGCCAGCAAACGAAGAGTGACACCCTATGGCTACACCTTC. Residues: CASKRRVTPYGYTF.

As concerns this clone: The junction departs from the called germline gene at one end, perhaps through a read error. This chain's CDR3 is CAISESDQGYDYGYTF. CDR3 nucleotides: TGTGCCATCAGTGAGTCGGATCAGGGGTACGACTATGGCTACACCTTC. This chain uses TRBV6-1 with TRBJ1-2; TRBD1 might be the D (6 bases). The germline CDR1 and CDR2 sequences are MNHNS and SASEGT. The CDR3 has 16 amino acids.

This clone was counted only a few times. The chain uses TRBV6-5 and TRBJ1-2, with 9 bases aligning to TRBD1. Trimming at V came to 6 bases and at J to 3 bases, leaving 8 bases not matched to a gene. Germline V CDR1 and CDR2: MNHEY, SVGAGI. There are 15 residues in the CDR3. For the CDR3, the DNA is TGTGCCAGCAGGGAGACAGGGGGTCTCGACTATGGCTACACCTTC. Protein product: CASRETGGLDYGYTF.

A single count supports this clone. V gene TRBV27 combines with J gene TRBJ2-7; D perhaps matches TRBD2 (6 bases). The CDR3 is 15 amino acids. The V gene's germline CDR1 is MNHEY and CDR2 SMNVEV (reference sequence). The V and J ends lost 5 bases and 6 bases respectively, with 20 bases between them. The CDR3 DNA follows: TGTGCCAGCAGTGACGGAGGGCCTACAGGTACCGAGCAGTACTTC. Its protein is CASSDGGPTGTEQYF.

The chain has TRBV27 and TRBJ1-2; D gene uncertain. The CDR3 has 15 amino acids. Trimming left V 6 bases short and J 1 base short, with 15 bases between. Germline V gene sequence: CDR1 MNHEY, CDR2 SMNVEV (reference sequence). CDR3 loop: CASRERAESNYGYTF. The CDR3 region has the DNA TGTGCCAGCAGGGAGCGGGCAGAGAGTAACTATGGCTACACCTTC.

The CDR3 DNA reads as TGTGCCAGCAGCGGGGGACAGGGGGGACCCCAAGAGACCCAGTACTTC. Encoded protein: CASSGGQGGPQETQYF. The chain carries TRBV9 and TRBJ2-5, with TRBD1 matching 11 bases. The trim removed 3 bases at V and 1 base at J, leaving 5 bases unmatched. The V gene's germline CDR1 is SGDLS and CDR2 YYNGEE. This CDR3 comprises 16 residues.

The gene calls are TRBV18 and TRBJ1-4; D possibly corresponds to TRBD1 (5 bases). The CDR3 sequence is 15 residues long. V dropped 3 bases and J dropped 0 bases, with 8 bases sitting between them. The germline CDR1 and CDR2 sequences are KGHSH and LQKENI. CDR3 amino acids: CASSPTTATNEKLFF. In DNA form, the CDR3 reads TGTGCCAGCTCACCGACGACAGCAACTAATGAAAAACTGTTTTTT.

This clone was found once. J is TRBJ2-3 and V is TRBV6-5; 9 bases match TRBD1. In germline, CDR1 is MNHEY, CDR2 SVGAGI. Trimming at V came to 6 bases and at J to 0 bases, leaving 4 bases not matched to a gene. This CDR3 spans 15 amino acids. The CDR3 spells CASSAGTGSTDTQYF. Written as DNA, the CDR3 is TGTGCCAGCAGCGCCGGGACAGGGAGCACAGATACGCAGTATTTT.

The chain employs TRBV5-1 and TRBJ1-4; no definite D call. Germline V CDR1 and CDR2: SGHRS, YFSETQ. The V end was cut by 1 base, the J end by 7 bases, with 11 bases between. This CDR3 comprises 14 residues. CDR3 loop: CASSLNGYGEKLFF. CDR3 DNA sequence: TGCGCCAGCAGCTTGAATGGGTACGGTGAAAAACTGTTTTTT. The full variable domain, its missing parts supplied by reference TRBV5-1 and TRBJ1-4, is KAGVTQTPRYLIKTRGQQVTLSCSPISGHRSVSWYQQTPGQGLQFLFEYFSETQRNKGNFPGRFSGRQFSNSRSEMNVSTLELGDSALYLCASSLNGYGEKLFFGSGTQLSVL.

The chain recombines TRBV28 with TRBJ2-3; D is tentatively TRBD1 or TRBD2 (5 bases each). Germline CDR1 and CDR2: MDHEN and SYDVKM. This CDR3 contains 13 residues. Trimming stripped 8 bases from V and 2 bases from J, with 11 bases between. The CDR3 spells CASGVGVTDTQYF. Written as DNA, the CDR3 is TGTGCCAGCGGGGTGGGGGTCACAGATACGCAGTATTTT.

This rearrangement joins TRBV10-3 to TRBJ2-7; D might be TRBD2 (5 bases). Trimming cost V 3 bases and J 2 bases, with 14 bases left between them. The CDR3 runs to 15 residues. CDR1 ENHRY and CDR2 SYGVKD come from the germline V gene. The CDR3 protein is CAISEVEGPTYEQYF. CDR3 DNA: TGTGCCATCAGTGAAGTAGAGGGCCCAACCTACGAGCAGTACTTC.